Following are 16 T cell receptor beta chains from one sample sequenced in a study of CD8+CD57+ T cells in acquired aplastic anemia. The use of genomic DNA as template underpinned the TCR beta VDJ and CDR3 profiling. MiXCR, applied by TCRdb to the reads, yields one record per CDR3 protein. The sample includes around 120,000 distinct CDR3 sequences, approximately 40% of them seen just once. Patients chosen for sequencing had CD8+CD57+ cells that had expanded, as shown by flow cytometry. Material for sequencing was sorted CD4+, CD8+, or CD8+CD57+ T cells (not recorded which) from PBMCs. The source is a human donor with aplastic anemia.

The V gene is TRBV29-1, the J gene TRBJ1-1; D is unresolved. The CDR3 runs to 13 residues. Germline CDR1 is SQVTM and CDR2 is ANQGSEA. V was cut by 7 bases and J by 0 bases, with 12 bases left in between. The CDR3 region has the DNA TGCAGCGCACAGAGCCAGCTGAACACTGAAGCTTTCTTT. Translating gives CSAQSQLNTEAFF.

This clonotype was counted between two and nine times. The CDR3 bases are TGCGCCAGCAGTGAGCGACAGGGCGGCGAGCAGTACTTC. It encodes CASSERQGGEQYF. This rearrangement joins TRBV10-1 to TRBJ2-7, with TRBD1 matching over 7 bases. The ends lost 2 bases at V and 6 bases at J; junction bases unmatched: 4. The CDR3 contains 13 residues. CDR1 and CDR2 from the germline V gene are WNHNN and SYGVQD (reference sequence).

This clonotype was seen repeatedly, ten times or more. This chain connects TRBV20-1 to TRBJ2-1; TRBD1 aligns across 8 bases. The CDR3 consists of 12 residues. V lost 6 bases to trimming and J lost 7 bases; unmatched junction nucleotides: 5. Germline assignment: CDR1 DFQATT and CDR2 SNEGSKA (reference sequence). CDR3 in amino acids: CSAPGQANEQFF. As DNA, the CDR3 is TGCAGTGCCCCGGGACAGGCTAATGAGCAGTTCTTC.

This sequence joins TRBV11-2 and TRBJ1-3; D unresolved. Germline assignment: CDR1 SGHAT and CDR2 FQNNGV. The ends were cut back, 1 base at V and 0 bases at J, with 10 bases in the middle. This CDR3 region has 16 residues. CDR3 in DNA: TGTGCCAGCAGCTTAGTGGGCGGGAACTCTGGAAACACCATATATTTT. It is translated as CASSLVGGNSGNTIYF. The full variable domain, its missing parts supplied by reference TRBV11-2 and TRBJ1-3, is EAGVAQSPRYKIIEKRQSVAFWCNPISGHATLYWYQQILGQGPKLLIQFQNNGVVDDSQLPKDRFSAERLKGVDSTLKIQPAKLEDSAVYLCASSLVGGNSGNTIYFGEGSWLTVV.

This clonotype was detected many times. This CDR3 reads CASAVRFSTEAFF. As DNA, the CDR3 is TGTGCCAGCGCTGTCCGATTTAGCACTGAAGCTTTCTTT. This chain joins TRBV11-2 and TRBJ1-1; D unresolved. V lost 8 bases and J 4 bases, leaving 14 bases between the germline ends. Looked up from germline, CDR1 is SGHAT and CDR2 is FQNNGV. The CDR3 is made up of 13 amino acids.

This chain joins TRBV2 and TRBJ2-3; 8 bases match TRBD1. CDR1 is SNHLY, CDR2 FYNNEI, per germline. V was clipped by 6 bases and J by 3 bases; unmatched bases: 5. The CDR3 totals 14 residues. In nucleotides, the CDR3 is TGTGCCAGCAGCGACAGGGGTTCAACAGATACGCAGTATTTT. This gives the protein CASSDRGSTDTQYF.

CDR3 amino acids: CAIRDRAGASILTF. The CDR3 region has the DNA TGTGCCATCAGAGACAGGGCTGGGGCCAGCATCCTGACTTTC. The chain is built from TRBV10-3 and TRBJ2-6; 7 bases line up with TRBD1. Germline-derived CDR1 and CDR2 are ENHRY and SYGVKD. The CDR3 length is 14 residues. The ends lost 6 bases at V and 14 bases at J; junction bases unmatched: 13.

This clonotype was observed at least ten times. The chain recombines TRBV30 with TRBJ1-2; D is unclear. The CDR3 runs to 15 residues. The V and J ends lost 0 bases and 7 bases respectively, with 18 bases between them. CDR1 GTSNPN and CDR2 SVGIG come from the germline V gene (reference sequence). This CDR3 is CAWSVYGGASSGYTF. DNA of the CDR3: TGTGCCTGGAGTGTATACGGCGGAGCGAGTAGTGGCTACACCTTC.

This clonotype came up many times. This chain links TRBV25-1 with TRBJ1-2; tentative D call: TRBD1 (6 bases). Per germline, CDR1 MGHDK and CDR2 SYGVNS. The length of the CDR3 is 15 residues. V was clipped by 6 bases and J by 5 bases, with 19 bases between them. The chain's CDR3 is CASSSSGGLGYGYTF. The CDR3 DNA sequence: TGTGCCAGCAGCTCCTCCGGGGGGCTTGGGTATGGCTACACCTTC.

This clonotype was seen many times. The chain carries TRBV4-2 and TRBJ2-1, with D perhaps TRBD2 (5 bases). Germline loops: CDR1 LGHNA, CDR2 YNFKEQ. CDR3 size: 12 residues. Trimming left V 4 bases short and J 8 bases short, with 9 bases between. CDR3 DNA: TGTGCCAGCAGCCCTAGTAGCGATGAGCAGTTCTTC. This encodes CASSPSSDEQFF.

The V gene is TRBV29-1, the J gene TRBJ2-1, with 10 positions matching TRBD2. The CDR3 contains 15 residues. Germline CDR1 is SQVTM and CDR2 is ANQGSEA. Germline trimming cut 6 bases from V and 5 bases from J; bases unmatched to any gene: 10. CDR3: CSVPHRTSGNNEQFF. The CDR3 nucleotides read TGCAGCGTCCCCCACCGGACTAGCGGCAACAATGAGCAGTTCTTC.

In its sample, this clonotype was seen many times. The rearrangement uses TRBV6-1 and TRBJ1-4; TRBD1 might be the D (5 bases). The CDR3 runs to 14 residues. Germline lookup yields CDR1 MNHNS and CDR2 SASEGT. The V end was cut by 6 bases, the J end by 4 bases, with 12 bases between. CDR3 in DNA: TGTGCCAGCAGAACGACAGTGGGTAATGAAAAACTGTTTTTT. This sequence encodes CASRTTVGNEKLFF.

As to this clonotype: One base away lies a much larger clone, so this may be a sequencing read error. The genes are TRBV7-9 and TRBJ2-5, with 8 bases that match TRBD2. With V trimmed by 8 bases and J by 4 bases, 9 bases remained unmatched. The V gene's germline CDR1 is SEHNR and CDR2 FQNEAQ (reference sequence). The CDR3 contains 14 residues. The CDR3 spells CASGPGGVRETQYF. Here the CDR3 DNA reads TGTGCCAGCGGTCCCGGGGGGGTGCGAGAGACCCAGTACTTC.

V gene TRBV7-9 combines with J gene TRBJ2-3; TRBD1 agrees at 12 bases. The CDR3 is 16 residues long. Germline V CDR1 and CDR2: SEHNR, FQNEAQ (reference sequence). Trimming cost V 4 bases and J 5 bases; bases outside gene matches: 7. The CDR3 DNA reads TGTGCCAGCAGCTATCCGGGACAGGGGGCAGGAGATACGCAGTATTTT. This codes for CASSYPGQGAGDTQYF.

Note on this clonotype: The junction shows a germline mismatch at one end, possibly a read error. The J gene is TRBJ1-1, the V gene TRBV2, with D unresolved. The germline V gene has CDR1 SNHLY and CDR2 FYNNEI. CDR3 length equals 14 residues. The CDR3 DNA reads as TGTGCCAGCAACCAGAATGTGGTGAGCACTGAAGCCTTCTTT. Residues: CASNQNVVSTEAFF.

This clonotype is termed medium-sized. The chain is built from TRBV24-1 and TRBJ1-2; D not resolved. Germline CDR1 reads KGHDR; CDR2 reads SFDVKD. The CDR3 totals 13 residues. The V end lost 3 bases, the J end lost 4 bases, and 8 bases lay between the germline ends. The CDR3 loop reads CATSDRSSYGYTF. CDR3 nucleotides: TGTGCCACCAGTGATCGTTCCAGCTATGGCTACACCTTC.